A selection of T cell receptor beta chains follows, all from one sample in a study of OX40 agonist ivuxolimab in advanced cancers. The method was immunoSEQ multiplex PCR; TCRdb's version includes in-frame clones alone and lacks a portion of them. The table lists some 100,000 clones, 90% of them singletons. The specimen comprised CD4+ or CD8+ T cells sorted from blood, sampled in a trial of the OX40 agonist ivuxolimab. Source of these receptors: an adult with an advanced solid tumor such as melanoma, head and neck, liver or kidney cancer. CDR3s include the opening cysteine and the closing phenylalanine or tryptophan. Size is stated for part of the rows, as once, few or many counts, or as a class when the clone is expanded.

clone size	J gene	V gene	CDR3 protein
-	TRBJ2-2	TRBV28	CASSLWWSINSPNTGELFF
-	TRBJ2-3	TRBV7-2	CASSLESLAGASTDTQYF
-	TRBJ2-5	TRBV7-2	CASSLALAGGFQETQYF
few	TRBJ2-7	TRBV2	CASSGTPYEQYF
-	TRBJ1-1	TRBV6-1	CASRDKGAVGTEAFF
-	TRBJ2-1	TRBV5-1	CASSLGGLDNEQFF
-	TRBJ2-5	TRBV18	CASSFDSVRGTQYF
-	TRBJ2-3	TRBV5-1	CASSSGATSGGSTDTQYF
-	TRBJ2-5	TRBV5-1	CASSSLSGVGETQYF
-	TRBJ2-5	TRBV7-3	CASSLGLARGVGETQYF
-	TRBJ2-4	TRBV19	CASSDRGSGIQYF
-	TRBJ2-1	TRBV10-1	CASSEYRYNEQFF
few	TRBJ2-2	TRBV10-3	CAIEQTGELFF
-	TRBJ1-1	TRBV18	CASSPIRGADTEAFF
-	TRBJ2-7	TRBV5-6	CASSTYGQGVVGSYEQYF
-	TRBJ2-1	TRBV4-3	CASSQDLAGRYNEQFF
-	TRBJ2-3	TRBV9	CASSTLGRSTDTQYF
-	TRBJ2-1	TRBV27	CASSRRLAGNNEQFF
-	TRBJ2-5	TRBV27	CASSPGGTQYF
-	TRBJ2-2	TRBV7-2	CASSPSVNTGELFF
-	TRBJ2-1	TRBV7-2	CASSLGRGAYNEQFF
-	TRBJ2-7	TRBV4-1	CASSQGQSTSTTSYEQYF
-	TRBJ2-5	TRBV27	CASRLMGQETQYF
-	TRBJ2-2	TRBV28	CASSRTQTAGGGELFF
-	TRBJ1-6	TRBV27	CASRIRDRNNSPLHF
-	TRBJ1-5	TRBV28	CASSSGAQPQHF
once	TRBJ2-2	TRBV28	CASRQPNTGELFF
-	TRBJ1-6	TRBV6-1	CASRVQGARSPLHF
-	TRBJ2-7	TRBV5-6	CASSRWGPYEQYF